Given below is one T cell receptor beta chain in context. Its antigen is currently unknown. The sample comes from a study of T cell responses to AZD1222 COVID-19 vaccine. The study, taken as a whole, reports: There were vaccine-associated CD4 TCRs across spike, dominant at 160-218 and 743-854.

CDR3 size: 12 residues. V was cut by 4 bases and J by 6 bases, with 9 bases left in between. Germline CDR1 GTSNPN, CDR2 SVGIG (reference sequence). Sequencing was performed with immunoSEQ multiplex PCR; in TCRdb, only in-frame clones are kept and a portion is missing. The sample includes 100,000 to 150,000 clones, around nine tenths of them seen just once. This sequence joins TRBV30 and TRBJ2-2; D uncertain. The source is an adult in good health. The sequenced sample was peripheral blood, obtained on day 0 of AZD1222 vaccination. CDR3 bases: TGTGCCTGGACACCAGTAGCCGGGGAGCTGTTTTTT. Its translation: CAWTPVAGELFF.